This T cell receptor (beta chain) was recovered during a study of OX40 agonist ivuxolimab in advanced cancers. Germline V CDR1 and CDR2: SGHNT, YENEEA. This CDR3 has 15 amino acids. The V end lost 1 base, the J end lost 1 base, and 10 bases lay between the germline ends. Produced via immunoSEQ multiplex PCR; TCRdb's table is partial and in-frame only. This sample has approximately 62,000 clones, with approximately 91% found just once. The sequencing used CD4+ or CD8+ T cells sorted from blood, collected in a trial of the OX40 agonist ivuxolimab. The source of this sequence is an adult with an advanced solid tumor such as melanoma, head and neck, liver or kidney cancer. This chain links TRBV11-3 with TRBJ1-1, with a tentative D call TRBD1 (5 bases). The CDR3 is CASSLGVGGNTEAFF. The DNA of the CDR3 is TGTGCCAGCAGCTTAGGAGTCGGGGGGAACACTGAAGCTTTCTTT.